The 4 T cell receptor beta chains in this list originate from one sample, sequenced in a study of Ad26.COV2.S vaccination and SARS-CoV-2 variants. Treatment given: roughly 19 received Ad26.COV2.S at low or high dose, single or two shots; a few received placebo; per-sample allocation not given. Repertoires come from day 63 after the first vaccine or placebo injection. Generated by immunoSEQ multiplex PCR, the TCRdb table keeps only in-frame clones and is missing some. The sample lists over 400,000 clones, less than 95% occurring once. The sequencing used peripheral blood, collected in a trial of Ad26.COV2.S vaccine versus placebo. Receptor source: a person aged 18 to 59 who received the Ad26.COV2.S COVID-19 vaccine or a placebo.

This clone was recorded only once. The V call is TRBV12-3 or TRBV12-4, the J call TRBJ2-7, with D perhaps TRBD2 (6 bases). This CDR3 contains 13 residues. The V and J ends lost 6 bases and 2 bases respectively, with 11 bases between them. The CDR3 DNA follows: TGTGCCAGCAGACTTGCGGGAACCTACGAGCAGTACTTC. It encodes CASRLAGTYEQYF.

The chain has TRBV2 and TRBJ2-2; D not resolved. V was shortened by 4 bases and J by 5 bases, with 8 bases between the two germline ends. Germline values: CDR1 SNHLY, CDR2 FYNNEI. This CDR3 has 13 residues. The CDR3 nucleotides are TGTGCCAGCAGTGGTTCAGCGACCGGGGAGCTGTTTTTT. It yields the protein CASSGSATGELFF.

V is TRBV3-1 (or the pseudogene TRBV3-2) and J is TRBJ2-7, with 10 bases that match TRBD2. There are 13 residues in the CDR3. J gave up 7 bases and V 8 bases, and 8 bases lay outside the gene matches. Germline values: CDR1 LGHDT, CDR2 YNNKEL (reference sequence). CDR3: CASASGRGREQYF. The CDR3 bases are TGTGCCAGCGCTAGCGGGAGAGGTAGGGAGCAGTACTTC.

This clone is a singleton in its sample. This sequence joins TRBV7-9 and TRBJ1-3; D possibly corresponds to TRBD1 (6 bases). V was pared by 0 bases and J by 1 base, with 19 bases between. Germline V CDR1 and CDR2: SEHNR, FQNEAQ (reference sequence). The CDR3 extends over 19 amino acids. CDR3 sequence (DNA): TGTGCCAGCAGCTTAGCCGGGCCACAGGGCGGTTATTCTGGAAACACCATATATTTT. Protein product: CASSLAGPQGGYSGNTIYF. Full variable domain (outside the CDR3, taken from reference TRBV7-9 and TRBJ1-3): DTGVSQNPRHKITKRGQNVTFRCDPISEHNRLYWYRQTLGQGPEFLTYFQNEAQLEKSRLLSDRFSAERPKGSFSTLEIQRTEQGDSAMYLCASSLAGPQGGYSGNTIYFGEGSWLTVV.